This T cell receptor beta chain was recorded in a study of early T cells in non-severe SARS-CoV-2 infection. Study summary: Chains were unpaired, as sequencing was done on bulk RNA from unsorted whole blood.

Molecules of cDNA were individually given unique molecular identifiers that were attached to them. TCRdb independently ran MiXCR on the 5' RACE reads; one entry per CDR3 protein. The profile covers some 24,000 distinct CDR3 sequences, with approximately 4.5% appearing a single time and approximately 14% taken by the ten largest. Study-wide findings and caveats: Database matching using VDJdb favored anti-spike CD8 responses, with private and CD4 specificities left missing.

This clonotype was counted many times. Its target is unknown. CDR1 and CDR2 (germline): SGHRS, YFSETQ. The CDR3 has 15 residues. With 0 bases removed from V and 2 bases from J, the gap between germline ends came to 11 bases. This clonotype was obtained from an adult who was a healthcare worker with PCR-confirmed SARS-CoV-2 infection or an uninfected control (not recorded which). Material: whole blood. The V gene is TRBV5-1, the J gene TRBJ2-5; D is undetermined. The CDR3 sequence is CASSLAMSRQETQYF. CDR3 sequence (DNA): TGCGCCAGCAGCTTGGCCATGTCTAGACAAGAGACCCAGTACTTC.